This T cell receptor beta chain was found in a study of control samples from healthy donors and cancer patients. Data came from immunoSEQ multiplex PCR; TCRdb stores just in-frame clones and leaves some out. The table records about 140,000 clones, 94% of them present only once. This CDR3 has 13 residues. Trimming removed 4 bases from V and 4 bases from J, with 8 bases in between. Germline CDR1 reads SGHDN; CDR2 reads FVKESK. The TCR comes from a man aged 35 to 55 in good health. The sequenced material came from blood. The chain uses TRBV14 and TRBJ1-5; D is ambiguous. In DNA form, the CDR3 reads TGTGCCAGCAGCCGTGACATTAATCAGCCCCAGCATTTT. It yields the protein CASSRDINQPQHF.